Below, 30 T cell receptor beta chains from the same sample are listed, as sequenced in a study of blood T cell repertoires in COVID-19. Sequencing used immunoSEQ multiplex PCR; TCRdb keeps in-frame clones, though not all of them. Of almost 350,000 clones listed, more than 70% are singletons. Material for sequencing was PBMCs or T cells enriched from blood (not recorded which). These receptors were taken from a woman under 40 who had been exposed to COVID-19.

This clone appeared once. CDR3 bases: TGCGGTTCAGTAAACAATCAGCCCCAGCATTTT. Translated: CGSVNNQPQHF. The chain carries TRBV10-2 and TRBJ1-5; D not certain. This CDR3 comprises 11 residues. The germline gives CDR1 WSHSY, CDR2 SAAADI.

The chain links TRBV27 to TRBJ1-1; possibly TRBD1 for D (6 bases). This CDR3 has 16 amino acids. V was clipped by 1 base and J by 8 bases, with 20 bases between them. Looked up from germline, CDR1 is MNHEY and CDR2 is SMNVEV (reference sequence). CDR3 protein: CASSLYMMSAGVEAFF. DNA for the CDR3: TGTGCCAGCAGTTTATATATGATGTCTGCAGGGGTCGAAGCTTTCTTT.

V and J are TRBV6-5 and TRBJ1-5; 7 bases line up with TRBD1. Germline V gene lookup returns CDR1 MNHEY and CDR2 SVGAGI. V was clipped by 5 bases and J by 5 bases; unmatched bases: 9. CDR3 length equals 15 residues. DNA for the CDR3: TGTGCCAGCAGTCGCCGGACAGGTACTGATCAGCCCCAGCATTTT. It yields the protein CASSRRTGTDQPQHF.

CDR3 sequence (DNA): TGCGCCAGCCTGGGGGGGGAGCTTTACGAGCAGTACTTC. Protein sequence: CASLGGELYEQYF. This chain joins TRBV10-2 and TRBJ2-7, with 7 bases identical to TRBD2. Germline assignment: CDR1 WSHSY and CDR2 SAAADI. With 8 bases clipped from V and 4 bases from J, the junction kept 8 bases outside the gene matches. The CDR3 extends over 13 amino acids.

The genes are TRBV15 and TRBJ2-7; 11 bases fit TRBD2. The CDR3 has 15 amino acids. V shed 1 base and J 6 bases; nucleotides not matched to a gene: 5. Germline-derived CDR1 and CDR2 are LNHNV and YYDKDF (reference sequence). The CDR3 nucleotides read TGTGCCACCAGCAGAGGCACGGGACTAGCGGCCGAGCAGTACTTC. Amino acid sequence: CATSRGTGLAAEQYF.

The CDR3 DNA reads as TGTGCCAGCAGCGACCGGGACAGGGCTTACAATGAGCAGTTCTTC. Protein: CASSDRDRAYNEQFF. The chain combines TRBV9 with TRBJ2-1; TRBD1 matches at 9 bases. CDR1 and CDR2 (germline): SGDLS, YYNGEE. This CDR3 contains 15 residues. V gave up 3 bases and J gave up 4 bases; unmatched junction bases: 5.

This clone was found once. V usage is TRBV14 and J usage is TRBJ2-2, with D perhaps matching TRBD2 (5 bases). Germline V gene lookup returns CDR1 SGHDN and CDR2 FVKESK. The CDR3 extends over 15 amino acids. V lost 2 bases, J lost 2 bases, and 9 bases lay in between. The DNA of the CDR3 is TGTGCCAGCAGCCAACGGACTGGTAACACCGGGGAGCTGTTTTTT. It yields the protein CASSQRTGNTGELFF.

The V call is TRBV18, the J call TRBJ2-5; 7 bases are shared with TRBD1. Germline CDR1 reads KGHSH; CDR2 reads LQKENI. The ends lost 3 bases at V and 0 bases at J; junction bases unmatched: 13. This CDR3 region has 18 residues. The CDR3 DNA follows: TGTGCCAGCTCACCGCGTACCTCCGGGACAGACGACCAAGAGACCCAGTACTTC. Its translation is CASSPRTSGTDDQETQYF. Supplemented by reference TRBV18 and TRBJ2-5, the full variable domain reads NAGVMQNPRHLVRRRGQEARLRCSPMKGHSHVYWYRQLPEEGLKFMVYLQKENIIDESGMPKERFSAEFPKEGPSILRIQQVVRGDSAAYFCASSPRTSGTDDQETQYFGPGTRLLVL.

Here the CDR3 reads CASSRQREPYNEQFF. The DNA of the CDR3 is TGTGCCAGCAGTCGTCAGCGGGAGCCCTACAATGAGCAGTTCTTC. J is TRBJ2-1 and V is TRBV6-5; TRBD2 matches at 8 bases. Germline V gene sequence: CDR1 MNHEY, CDR2 SVGAGI. This CDR3 contains 15 residues. The V gene end was trimmed by 5 bases and the J gene end by 2 bases; junction bases not matched to a gene: 5.

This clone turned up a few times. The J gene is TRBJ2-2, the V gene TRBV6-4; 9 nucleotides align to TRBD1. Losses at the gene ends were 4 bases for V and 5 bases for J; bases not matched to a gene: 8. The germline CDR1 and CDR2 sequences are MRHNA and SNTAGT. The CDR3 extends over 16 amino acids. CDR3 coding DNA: TGTGCCAGCAGTGCGAAACAGGGGGCGGATACCGGGGAGCTGTTTTTT. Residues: CASSAKQGADTGELFF.

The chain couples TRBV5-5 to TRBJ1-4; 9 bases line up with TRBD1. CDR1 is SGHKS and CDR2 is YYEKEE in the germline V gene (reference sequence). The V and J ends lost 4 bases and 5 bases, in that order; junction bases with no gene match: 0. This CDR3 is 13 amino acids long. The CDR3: CASSGTGNEKLFF. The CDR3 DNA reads TGTGCCAGCAGCGGGACAGGGAATGAAAAACTGTTTTTT.

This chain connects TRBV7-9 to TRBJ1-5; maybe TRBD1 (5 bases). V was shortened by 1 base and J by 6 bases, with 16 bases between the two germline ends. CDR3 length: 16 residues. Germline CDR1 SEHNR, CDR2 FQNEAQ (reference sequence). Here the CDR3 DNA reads TGTGCCAGCAGCTTAGTTGGGGGGACTCGACCTCAGCCCCAGCATTTT. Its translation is CASSLVGGTRPQPQHF.

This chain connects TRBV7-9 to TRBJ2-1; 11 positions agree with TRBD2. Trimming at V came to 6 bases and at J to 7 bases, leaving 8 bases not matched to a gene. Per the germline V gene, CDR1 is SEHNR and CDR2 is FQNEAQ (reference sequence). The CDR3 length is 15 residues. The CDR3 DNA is TGTGCCAGCAGACAACTAGCGGGAGATGAAAATGAGCAGTTCTTC. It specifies CASRQLAGDENEQFF.

DNA for the CDR3: TGTGCCAGCAGTGCGGTGACTAGCGGGAGTACCGGGGAGCTGTTTTTT. Residues: CASSAVTSGSTGELFF. The rearrangement joins TRBV6-1 to TRBJ2-2; 12 bases fit TRBD2. CDR1 is MNHNS, CDR2 SASEGT, per germline. Losses at the gene ends were 4 bases for V and 5 bases for J; bases not matched to a gene: 5. There are 16 residues in the CDR3.

The CDR3 DNA follows: TGTGCCAGCAGCGCCGGGGGTTCACCCCTCCACTTT. Translation: CASSAGGSPLHF. The chain combines TRBV7-9 with TRBJ1-6; D perhaps matches TRBD1 (5 bases). This CDR3 contains 12 residues. Trimming took 5 bases from V and 9 from J, leaving 8 bases between them. Germline CDR1 SEHNR, CDR2 FQNEAQ (reference sequence).

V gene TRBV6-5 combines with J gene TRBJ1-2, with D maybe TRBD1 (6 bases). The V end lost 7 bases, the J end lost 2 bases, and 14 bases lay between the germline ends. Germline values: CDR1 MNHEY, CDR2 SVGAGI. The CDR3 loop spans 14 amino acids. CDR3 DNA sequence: TGTGCCAGCACCATTACAGGGAACAACTATGGCTACACCTTC. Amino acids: CASTITGNNYGYTF.

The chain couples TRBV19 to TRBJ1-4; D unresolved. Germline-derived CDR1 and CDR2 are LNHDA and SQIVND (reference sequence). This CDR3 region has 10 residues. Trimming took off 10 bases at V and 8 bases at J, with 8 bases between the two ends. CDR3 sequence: CAMGREKLFF. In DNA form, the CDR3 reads TGTGCCATGGGGAGGGAAAAACTGTTTTTT.

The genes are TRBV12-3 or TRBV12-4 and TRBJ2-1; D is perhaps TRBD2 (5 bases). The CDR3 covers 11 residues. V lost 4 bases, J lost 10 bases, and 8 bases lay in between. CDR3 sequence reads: CASSSSSEQFF. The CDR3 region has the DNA TGTGCCAGCAGTTCTTCTAGCGAGCAGTTCTTC.

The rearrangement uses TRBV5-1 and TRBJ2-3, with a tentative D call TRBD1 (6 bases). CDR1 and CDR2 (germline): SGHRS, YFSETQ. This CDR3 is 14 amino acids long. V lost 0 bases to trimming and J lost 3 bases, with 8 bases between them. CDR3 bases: TGCGCCAGCAGCTTGGGGGGGACAACAGATACGCAGTATTTT. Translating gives CASSLGGTTDTQYF.

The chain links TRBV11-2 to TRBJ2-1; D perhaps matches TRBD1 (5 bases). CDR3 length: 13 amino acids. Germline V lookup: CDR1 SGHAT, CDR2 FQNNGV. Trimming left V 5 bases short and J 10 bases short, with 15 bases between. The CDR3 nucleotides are TGTGCCAGCAGCATGGGGCACCTCGGGGAGCAGTTCTTC. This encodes CASSMGHLGEQFF.

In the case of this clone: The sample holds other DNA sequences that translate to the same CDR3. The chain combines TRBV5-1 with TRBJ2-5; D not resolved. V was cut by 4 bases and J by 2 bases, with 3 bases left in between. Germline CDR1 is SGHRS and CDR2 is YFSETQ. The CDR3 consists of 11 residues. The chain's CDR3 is CASSQQETQYF. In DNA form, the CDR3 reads TGCGCCAGCAGCCAACAAGAGACCCAGTACTTC.

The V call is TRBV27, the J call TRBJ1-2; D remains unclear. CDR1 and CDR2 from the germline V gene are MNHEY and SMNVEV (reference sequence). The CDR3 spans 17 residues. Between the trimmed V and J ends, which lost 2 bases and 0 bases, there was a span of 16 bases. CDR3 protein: CASSLAGLRGANYGYTF. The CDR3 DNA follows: TGTGCCAGCAGTTTAGCTGGTCTACGTGGAGCTAACTATGGCTACACCTTC.

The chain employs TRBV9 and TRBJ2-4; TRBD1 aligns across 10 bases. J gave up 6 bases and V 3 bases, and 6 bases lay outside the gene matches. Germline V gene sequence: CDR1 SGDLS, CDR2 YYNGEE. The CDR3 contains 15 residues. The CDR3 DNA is TGTGCCAGCAGCGGACCTAGGGACAGGGGAAACATTCAGTACTTC. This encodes CASSGPRDRGNIQYF.

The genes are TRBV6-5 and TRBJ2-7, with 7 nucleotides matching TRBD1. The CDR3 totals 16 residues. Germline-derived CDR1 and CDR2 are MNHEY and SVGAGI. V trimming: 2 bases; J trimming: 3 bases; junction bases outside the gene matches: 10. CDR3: CASSYSPGQSFYEQYF. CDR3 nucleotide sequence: TGTGCCAGCAGTTACAGCCCGGGACAGTCTTTCTACGAGCAGTACTTC.

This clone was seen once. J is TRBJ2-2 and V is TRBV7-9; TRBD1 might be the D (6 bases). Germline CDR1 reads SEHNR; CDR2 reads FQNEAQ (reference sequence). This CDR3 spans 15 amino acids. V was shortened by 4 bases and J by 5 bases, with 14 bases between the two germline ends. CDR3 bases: TGTGCCAGCAGCTCCCGGGACACGAGGACCGGGGAGCTGTTTTTT. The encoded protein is CASSSRDTRTGELFF.

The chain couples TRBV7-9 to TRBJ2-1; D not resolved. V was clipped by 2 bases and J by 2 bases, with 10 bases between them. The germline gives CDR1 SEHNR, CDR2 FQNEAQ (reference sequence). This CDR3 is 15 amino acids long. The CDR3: CASSLLADPYNEQFF. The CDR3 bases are TGTGCCAGCAGCTTACTGGCGGATCCCTACAATGAGCAGTTCTTC.

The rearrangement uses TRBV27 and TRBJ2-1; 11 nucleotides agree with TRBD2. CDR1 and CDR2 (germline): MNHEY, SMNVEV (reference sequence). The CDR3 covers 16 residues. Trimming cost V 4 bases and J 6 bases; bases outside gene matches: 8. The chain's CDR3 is CASSSLGTSGPNEQFF. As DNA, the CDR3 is TGTGCCAGCAGTTCGCTCGGGACTAGCGGTCCCAATGAGCAGTTCTTC.

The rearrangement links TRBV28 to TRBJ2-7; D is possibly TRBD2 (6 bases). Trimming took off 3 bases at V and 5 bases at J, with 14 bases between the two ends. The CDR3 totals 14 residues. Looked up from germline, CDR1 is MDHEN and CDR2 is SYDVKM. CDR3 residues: CASSFGLAWDEQYF. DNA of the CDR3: TGTGCCAGCAGTTTTGGGCTAGCGTGGGACGAGCAGTACTTC.

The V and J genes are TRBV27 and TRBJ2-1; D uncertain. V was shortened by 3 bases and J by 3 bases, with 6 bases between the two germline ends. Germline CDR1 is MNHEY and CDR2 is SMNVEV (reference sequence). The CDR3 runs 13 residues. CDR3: CASSFSVYNEQFF. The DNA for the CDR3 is TGTGCCAGCAGTTTTTCCGTCTACAATGAGCAGTTCTTC.

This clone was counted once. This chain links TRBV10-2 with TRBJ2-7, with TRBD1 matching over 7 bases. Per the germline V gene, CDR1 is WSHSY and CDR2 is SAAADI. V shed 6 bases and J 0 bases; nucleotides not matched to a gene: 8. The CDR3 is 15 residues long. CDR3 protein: CASSEDRLSSYEQYF. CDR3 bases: TGCGCCAGCAGCGAGGACAGGTTAAGCTCCTACGAGCAGTACTTC.